These 7 T cell receptor beta chains share one sample of origin, sequenced in a study of T cells after somatic rescue of genetic block. Clones were sequenced by immunoSEQ multiplex PCR, and TCRdb holds only the in-frame ones, with some missing. This repertoire shows 80,000 to 90,000 clones, around 89% found once; its top ten account for roughly 1.7%. The specimen sequenced was peripheral blood mononuclear cells (PBMCs). The receptors were gathered from a woman between 18 and 30 years old.

The V gene is TRBV12-2, the J gene TRBJ1-5. TRBV12-2 is recorded as a pseudogene. The CDR3 extends over 17 amino acids. The DNA for the CDR3 is TGTGCAAGTCGCTTAGCGGAGGGCAGTAAAGCAAATCAGCCCCAGCATTTT. Translated: CASRLAEGSKANQPQHF.

This clone was recorded once. This rearrangement joins TRBV11-3 to TRBJ2-7; no firm D call. Per the germline V gene, CDR1 is SGHNT and CDR2 is YENEEA. The CDR3 consists of 12 residues. Deletions cut 0 bases from V and 3 bases from J, with 3 bases between. The CDR3 loop is CASSLDNYEQYF. In DNA form, the CDR3 reads TGTGCCAGCAGCTTAGACAACTACGAGCAGTACTTC.

The chain links TRBV6-5 to TRBJ2-4, with D maybe TRBD1 (5 bases). Per the germline V gene, CDR1 is MNHEY and CDR2 is SVGAGI. The CDR3 totals 15 residues. The ends were cut back, 0 bases at V and 6 bases at J, with 12 bases in the middle. The CDR3 nucleotides read TGTGCCAGCAGTTACTCGGTGACAGATAGAAACATTCAGTACTTC. Translation: CASSYSVTDRNIQYF.

This clone was found a few times. The chain carries TRBV7-9 and TRBJ1-1; a weak D match, TRBD1 (5 bases). The V gene's germline CDR1 is SEHNR and CDR2 FQNEAQ (reference sequence). The CDR3 is 13 residues long. Trimming removed 6 bases from V and 0 bases from J, with 8 bases in between. The CDR3 region has the DNA TGTGCCAGCAGACAGGTAATGAACACTGAAGCTTTCTTT. As protein: CASRQVMNTEAFF.

The CDR3 here is CAVRGQETQYF. The DNA of the CDR3 is TGTGCCGTAAGGGGACAAGAGACCCAGTACTTC. The chain combines TRBV10-3 with TRBJ2-5; D possibly corresponds to TRBD1 (5 bases). CDR1 and CDR2 (germline): ENHRY, SYGVKD. The CDR3 consists of 11 residues. V lost 11 bases and J lost 2, with 9 bases in between.

This clone was detected once. The CDR3 DNA sequence: TGTGCCAGCAGTGCTTATGGGACAGAGAGTATTTTCGGCAATGAGCAGTTCTTC. It encodes CASSAYGTESIFGNEQFF. This chain links TRBV6-1 with TRBJ2-1, with 7 bases lining up with TRBD1. Germline V gene data show CDR1 as MNHNS and CDR2 as SASEGT. V shed 4 bases and J 6 bases; nucleotides not matched to a gene: 18. CDR3 length equals 18 residues.

Only a few counts were recorded for this clone. V and J are TRBV11-3 and TRBJ2-7; D possibly corresponds to TRBD2 (6 bases). The CDR3 has 18 amino acids. Trimming pared 8 bases from V and 4 bases from J, leaving 30 bases between. The germline CDR1 and CDR2 sequences are SGHNT and YENEEA. CDR3 DNA sequence: TGTGCCAGCCGGAGTACGGTTGCGGGGATTGATGGGCTTTACGAGCAGTACTTC. Translating it yields CASRSTVAGIDGLYEQYF. The whole variable domain, remainder taken from reference TRBV11-3 and TRBJ2-7, is EAGVVQSPRYKIIEKKQPVAFWCNPISGHNTLYWYLQNLGQGPELLIRYENEEAVDDSQLPKDRFSAERLKGVDSTLKIQPAELGDSAVYLCASRSTVAGIDGLYEQYFGPGTRLTVT.